This T cell receptor beta chain is drawn from a study of cytomegalovirus exposure and HLA in healthy donors. Study in general: The approximately 110 validation repertoires and the approximately 700 first-cohort repertoires shared a platform, a later analysis reported. Study-level points and caveats: In the 120 validation repertoires, approximately 93% of cluster scores exceeded 0, per a later analysis. Cytomegalovirus status, reportedly, was diagnosed with high specificity and sensitivity by the classifier.

The method was immunoSEQ multiplex PCR; TCRdb's version includes in-frame clones alone and lacks a portion of them. The sample consists of approximately 170,000 clones, about 85% of them appearing once. Note on this clone: Antigen: not known.

CDR3 length: 16 amino acids. V lost 4 bases and J lost 4; bases outside the gene matches: 10. The germline V gene has CDR1 SGHTA and CDR2 FQGTGA. Sample: PBMCs. The clonotype originates from a young man in good health and CMV-seropositive. The chain links TRBV7-3 to TRBJ2-5, with 9 bases aligning to TRBD2. In DNA form, the CDR3 reads TGTGCCAGCAGCTCTAGAGGGCGGGGGGGCGTAGAGACCCAGTACTTC. Encoded protein: CASSSRGRGGVETQYF.